The entry that follows covers one T cell receptor (beta chain) sequence. Looked up from germline, CDR1 is SGHVS and CDR2 is FNYEAQ. The J segment lost 8 bases and the V segment lost 10 bases, leaving 21 bases of the junction unmatched. This CDR3 is built from 18 residues. The PCR had 60 Vbeta and 13 Jbeta primers. Some clones are missing from TCRdb's copy, which holds only in-frame ones; the method was immunoSEQ multiplex PCR. The sample gives about 100,000 clones, approximately 81% of which show up once; 4.1% is in the top ten. This sample is part of a study of cytomegalovirus exposure and HLA in healthy donors.

This chain connects TRBV7-6 to TRBJ2-2, with 11 bases fitting TRBD2. The specimen sequenced was PBMCs. The sequence was collected from a female donor in good health and CMV-seropositive. The CDR3 spells CAIQGSPGLAVLGGELFF. CDR3 nucleotides: TGTGCCATCCAAGGGTCCCCGGGACTAGCGGTCTTAGGGGGGGAGCTGTTTTTT.